Detailed here is one TCR beta chain. Its antigen remains unidentified. No base-level quality is on record; no much larger clone is a single base apart. The donors were healthy, HIV-negative adults who had no recently reported acute infections or vaccinations. Every donor was a Caucasian adult living in Nashville, Tennessee, USA. CD4+ T cells were enriched through magnetic negative selection, after which naive cells were positively selected on CD45RA and the remaining negative fraction served as the memory subset. Blood was collected by leukapheresis, and PBMCs were isolated by Ficoll-Histopaque density gradient centrifugation and then cryopreserved in liquid nitrogen vapor phase. Analytical flow cytometry was used to check the purity and quantity of each magnetically sorted T cell population. Genomic DNA was isolated from every sorted fraction and measured by UV absorbance on a Nanodrop 2000c. Compared with germline, V lacks 6 bases and J lacks 1 base; bases without a gene match: 9. The CDR3 sequence holds 18 residues, the cysteine and phenylalanine included. Of the read, only the CDR3 DNA is kept; its 54 bases are in frame from base 1. CDR1 and CDR2 are drawn from the germline V gene (reference sequence): LNHDA, SQIVND.

This sample is part of a study of shared clonotypes between healthy human individuals (TCRdb year 2020). Some background on the complete study: The cohort included three men and two women between 18 and 49 years of age. For each donor, three plates each were used for CD4 naive and CD4 memory, two plates were used for CD8 naive, and one plate was used for CD8 memory. Blood TCR repertoires of 5 or 6 healthy adults were deeply sequenced to estimate repertoire size and the extent of clonotype sharing between individuals. Libraries were prepared and TCR repertoires were sequenced by different laboratories using diverse techniques, in order to increase sequencing depth and limit assay-specific biases. Between about 0.9 and 8.9 billion PBMCs per donor were obtained by leukapheresis.

TCR CDR3 regions were amplified from genomic DNA by multiplex PCR using the deep immunoSEQ assay. Extracted genomic DNA from each cell subset was spread evenly across all wells of several immunoSEQ 96-well plates, with each plate serving as a replicate. For sorted subsets, each replicate PCR was loaded with 200 ng genomic DNA, equivalent to about 33,000 T cell genomes. Purified libraries were measured with a Qubit 3.0 fluorometer, size-checked on a Bioanalyzer 2100, and measured again with the KAPA Library Quantification kit. A separate single-read 150-cycle Illumina NextSeq 550 flow cell was used to sequence each immunoSEQ 96-well plate. The original methods were these. Because the immunoSEQ output included only junctional sequences and no quality scores, the filtering could not be the same as the filtering used for full-length reads. Sequences were annotated with PyIR, a Python wrapper for IgBLAST v1.9, using IMGT germline references to assign V/J genes and CDR3. Reads were filtered out if the reads had weak V/J assignments (E-value above 1e-6), no CDR3, stop codons, out-of-frame junctions, or ambiguous translated residues. V3J clonotypes were defined as sequences sharing the same inferred V gene, J gene, and CDR3 amino acid sequence. Percentage overlap between repertoires was computed as shared unique clonotypes divided by the size of the smaller repertoire. Richness of each repertoire was evaluated using RTK rarefaction, the Chao1 estimator, and Recon v2.1 estimates of unobserved clonotypes. Generation probabilities were computed with OLGA for all TCRbeta clonotypes obtained by the gDNA method from several donors. The clones in this table, taken by TCRdb from immuneACCESS, are in-frame only. Not every clone is retained; where verified, under half of the shortfall comes from an unresolved V gene, and the cause of the rest is unknown. From that table come the V and J calls and clone size; the DNA was used to work out D and trimming. Recorded for this sample are roughly 700,000 clones; around 74% of them occurred a single time. More than 1.5% of the sample is held by the ten biggest clonotypes.

Overall results and qualifications from the work: The small number of donors limited the genetic and exposure-history diversity represented. Rarefaction of sorted-subset datasets indicated incomplete sequencing despite the large sequencing depth. Sampling was restricted to blood, and TCR repertoires in tissue are likely to differ from TCR repertoires in blood. Naive subsets generally had larger estimated clonotype richness than memory subsets. Clonotypes shared by all four sorted-subset donors showed higher generation probabilities than non-shared clonotypes. Pairwise subsampling led to the expectation that sequencing depth would affect the degree of clonotype sharing among donors. Across four donors, 4.5% to 6.5% of naive CD4, approximately 4% of naive CD8, around 2.1% of memory CD4, and under 0.45% of memory CD8 clonotypes were shared.

This TCR was recovered from a woman in her thirties in good health. The specimen sequenced was memory CD4+ T cells sorted from blood. The sample's cell subset or site, from its label and the paper: CD45RA-negative fraction. The sequence joins TRBV19 to TRBJ2-3, with 14 bases aligning to TRBD2. The CDR3 region: CASSKTSGRAPGTDTQYF. In nucleotide form, the sequence is TGTGCCAGTAGCAAGACTAGCGGGAGGGCCCCCGGCACAGATACGCAGTATTTT.